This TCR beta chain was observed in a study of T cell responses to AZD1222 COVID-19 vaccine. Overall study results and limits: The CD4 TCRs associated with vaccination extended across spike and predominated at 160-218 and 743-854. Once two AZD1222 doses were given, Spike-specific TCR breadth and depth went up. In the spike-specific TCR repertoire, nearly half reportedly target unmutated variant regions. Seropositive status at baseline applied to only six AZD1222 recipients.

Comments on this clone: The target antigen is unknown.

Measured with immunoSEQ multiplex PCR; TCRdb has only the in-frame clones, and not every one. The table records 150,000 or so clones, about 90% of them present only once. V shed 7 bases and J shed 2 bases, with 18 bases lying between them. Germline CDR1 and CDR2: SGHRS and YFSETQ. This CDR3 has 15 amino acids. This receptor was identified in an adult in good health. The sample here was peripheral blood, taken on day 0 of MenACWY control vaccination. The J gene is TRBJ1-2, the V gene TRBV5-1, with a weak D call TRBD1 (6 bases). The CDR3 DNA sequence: TGCGCCAGCTCCTGGAGTGTTGGACAGAACTATGGCTACACCTTC. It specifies CASSWSVGQNYGYTF.